The clone carrying this TCR beta chain came up once. The data were produced by immunoSEQ multiplex PCR, yet TCRdb's version contains in-frame clones alone and is incomplete. The data hold about 74,000 clones, with 95% observed a single time. The data are from a study of technical replicates of blood from several donors. The V and J ends lost 4 bases and 3 bases, in that order; junction bases with no gene match: 9. CDR1 and CDR2 (germline): MDHEN, SYDVKM. The CDR3 is 16 residues long. The chain links TRBV28 to TRBJ1-1; TRBD1 matches 9 bases. The sequence derives from a human donor in good health. The sequenced material came from T cells isolated from PBMCs. CDR3 amino acids: CASSSLQQGAYTEAFF. The CDR3 region has the DNA TGTGCCAGCAGTTCCCTCCAACAGGGGGCGTACACTGAAGCTTTCTTT.